Below are 30 T cell receptor beta chains sequenced from a single sample in a study of cytomegalovirus exposure and HLA in healthy donors (dated 2017 in TCRdb). Receptor amplification or capture employed the immunoSEQ multiplex PCR assay. The multiplex PCR relied on a mix of 60 forward primers for TCR Vbeta segments and 13 reverse primers for TCR Jbeta segments. The table was pulled from immuneACCESS by TCRdb, which kept in-frame rearrangements only. Such tables lose some clones; where checked, under half of the loss comes from unresolved V genes, and the rest has no known cause. This sample gives 40,000 to 55,000 clones in total; around 72% of them show up just once. Approximately 2.7% of the sample is held by the ten biggest clonotypes. Sequencing was performed on PBMCs. These receptors were taken from a man younger than 30 in good health and CMV-seronegative.

The chain uses TRBV27 and TRBJ1-5; D perhaps matches TRBD1 (5 bases). The CDR3 runs to 14 residues. In germline, CDR1 is MNHEY, CDR2 SMNVEV (reference sequence). The V gene lost 5 bases and the J gene lost 6 bases, with 14 bases spanning the gap. CDR3 sequence (DNA): TGTGCCAGCAGTCCAGGGTCGGAAGGTCAGCCCCAGCATTTT. Amino acids: CASSPGSEGQPQHF.

J is TRBJ2-5 and V is TRBV5-1, with a possible D match to TRBD1 (5 bases). The CDR3 sequence is 14 residues long. The germline V and J ends were trimmed by 3 bases and 1 base, with 10 bases remaining between them. Germline CDR1 is SGHRS and CDR2 is YFSETQ. CDR3 sequence (DNA): TGCGCCAGCAGCTCTTCAGGGTTCCAAGAGACCCAGTACTTC. Translated, it gives CASSSSGFQETQYF.

The rearrangement links TRBV29-1 to TRBJ2-5; D possibly corresponds to TRBD2 (6 bases). This CDR3 comprises 11 residues. Trimming cost V 7 bases and J 2 bases, with 8 bases left between them. The germline V gene has CDR1 SQVTM and CDR2 ANQGSEA. CDR3: CSGGRQETQYF. CDR3 nucleotides: TGCAGCGGGGGGAGGCAAGAGACCCAGTACTTC. The whole variable domain, filled in from reference TRBV29-1 and TRBJ2-5, reads SAVISQKPSRDICQRGTSLTIQCQVDSQVTMMFWYRQQPGQSLTLIATANQGSEATYESGFVIDKFPISRPNLTFSTLTVSNMSPEDSSIYLCSGGRQETQYFGPGTRLLVL.

The CDR3 bases are TGCGCCAGCAGCTCGGCGACAGGGGGTATCGGGGAGCTGTTTTTT. Translation gives CASSSATGGIGELFF. The genes are TRBV5-1 and TRBJ2-2, with 9 positions matching TRBD1. The CDR3 loop spans 15 amino acids. The V segment lost 3 bases and the J segment 7 bases; nucleotides outside the gene matches: 7. CDR1 is SGHRS, CDR2 YFSETQ, per germline. Combining the CDR3 with reference TRBV5-1 and TRBJ2-2 gives the whole variable domain KAGVTQTPRYLIKTRGQQVTLSCSPISGHRSVSWYQQTPGQGLQFLFEYFSETQRNKGNFPGRFSGRQFSNSRSEMNVSTLELGDSALYLCASSSATGGIGELFFGEGSRLTVL.

The V and J genes are TRBV18 and TRBJ2-5, with D perhaps TRBD1 (5 bases). Germline CDR1 reads KGHSH; CDR2 reads LQKENI. The CDR3 has 15 residues. V lost 3 bases and J 1 base, leaving 12 bases between the germline ends. In nucleotides, the CDR3 is TGTGCCAGCTCACCCTTGCAGGGAAGCCAAGAGACCCAGTACTTC. It translates to CASSPLQGSQETQYF.

V gene TRBV2 combines with J gene TRBJ2-7; D unclear. The CDR3 length is 12 residues. The germline V gene encodes CDR1 SNHLY and CDR2 FYNNEI. The germline V and J ends were trimmed by 3 bases and 3 bases, with 6 bases remaining between them. CDR3 sequence reads: CASSDPNYEQYF. The CDR3 DNA reads TGTGCCAGCAGTGACCCCAACTACGAGCAGTACTTC.

The chain employs TRBV29-1 and TRBJ1-4; a possible D gene is TRBD1 (6 bases). The CDR3 sequence is 14 residues long. CDR1 and CDR2 from the germline V gene are SQVTM and ANQGSEA. V dropped 8 bases and J dropped 4 bases, with 17 bases sitting between them. The CDR3 region has the DNA TGCAGCTGTGGTTCCGAGGGGGTTAATGAAAAACTGTTTTTT. Its translation: CSCGSEGVNEKLFF.

There are a few counts of this clone. The chain combines TRBV6-5 with TRBJ2-7; TRBD2 agrees at 8 bases. The V and J ends lost 6 bases and 2 bases, in that order; junction bases with no gene match: 6. The CDR3 is 14 residues long. Germline-derived CDR1 and CDR2 are MNHEY and SVGAGI. The CDR3 is CASRLAGNPYEQYF. The CDR3 bases are TGTGCCAGCAGATTAGCGGGGAACCCCTACGAGCAGTACTTC.

The V and J genes are TRBV28 and TRBJ2-7; 7 bases are a match to TRBD1. Unmatched junction bases numbered 10, after V lost 4 bases and J lost 4 bases. Germline V CDR1 and CDR2: MDHEN, SYDVKM. This CDR3 is built from 15 residues. CDR3 nucleotides: TGTGCCAGCAGTTCCCCCGGGACAGTAGCGTACGAGCAGTACTTC. This translates into CASSSPGTVAYEQYF.

The gene calls are TRBV19 and TRBJ2-3, with a possible D match to TRBD2 (6 bases). This CDR3 is built from 15 residues. Germline CDR1 is LNHDA and CDR2 is SQIVND (reference sequence). Trimming removed 7 bases from V and 2 bases from J, with 16 bases in between. CDR3 sequence reads: CASKDRDFSTDTQYF. The CDR3 bases are TGTGCCAGTAAGGACCGGGACTTCTCCACAGATACGCAGTATTTT.

The rearrangement joins TRBV29-1 to TRBJ1-1; D is uncertain. The CDR3 spans 13 residues. Germline CDR1 and CDR2: SQVTM and ANQGSEA. V was shortened by 4 bases and J by 1 base, with 10 bases between the two germline ends. This CDR3 reads CSVASAPNTEAFF. As DNA, the CDR3 is TGCAGCGTTGCTAGCGCCCCGAACACTGAAGCTTTCTTT.

This clone was counted between two and nine times. The rearrangement uses TRBV29-1 and TRBJ2-5; D is possibly TRBD1 (6 bases). Germline values: CDR1 SQVTM, CDR2 ANQGSEA. V gave up 4 bases and J gave up 2 bases, with 17 bases separating them. This CDR3 is 15 amino acids long. Here the CDR3 reads CSVVGALGPQETQYF. The CDR3 DNA follows: TGCAGCGTTGTGGGGGCCCTGGGGCCTCAAGAGACCCAGTACTTC.

The J gene is TRBJ1-1, the V gene TRBV6-1, with TRBD1 as a possible D gene (6 bases). The germline CDR1 and CDR2 sequences are MNHNS and SASEGT. This CDR3 comprises 14 residues. Deletions cut 6 bases from V and 5 bases from J, with 16 bases between. The CDR3 region is CASRGAGDGTEAFF. CDR3 DNA: TGTGCCAGCAGGGGGGCGGGGGATGGAACTGAAGCTTTCTTT.

The chain employs TRBV28 and TRBJ1-2, with D perhaps TRBD1 (6 bases). There are 14 residues in the CDR3. The V gene lost 3 bases and the J gene lost 5 bases, with 13 bases spanning the gap. CDR1 is MDHEN and CDR2 is SYDVKM in the germline V gene. CDR3 in amino acids: CASSFVRGGYGYTF. The DNA of the CDR3 is TGTGCCAGCAGTTTTGTCAGGGGTGGGTATGGCTACACCTTC.

This chain links TRBV4-3 with TRBJ1-2, with D maybe TRBD1 (6 bases). Germline loops: CDR1 LGHNA, CDR2 YSLEER. Trimming removed 0 bases at V and 8 bases at J, with 16 bases between. The CDR3 runs to 15 residues. CDR3 nucleotide sequence: TGCGCCAGCAGCCAAGAGACAGGAACCCTGTCCGGCTACACCTTC. Residues: CASSQETGTLSGYTF.

In its sample, this clone was seen once. The chain has TRBV28 and TRBJ1-2; D ambiguous. Per the germline V gene, CDR1 is MDHEN and CDR2 is SYDVKM. The CDR3 loop spans 15 amino acids. The V and J ends lost 4 bases and 3 bases respectively, with 15 bases between them. In DNA form, the CDR3 reads TGTGCCAGCAGTTCCCCTAGCGGGAACGACTATGGCTACACCTTC. Translated: CASSSPSGNDYGYTF.

The chain is built from TRBV10-1 and TRBJ2-7; possibly TRBD2 for D (5 bases). V gave up 4 bases and J gave up 2 bases, with 12 bases separating them. The CDR3 is 14 amino acids. The V gene's germline CDR1 is WNHNN and CDR2 SYGVQD (reference sequence). The CDR3 reads CASSGEGLPYEQYF. Written as DNA, the CDR3 is TGCGCCAGCAGTGGAGAGGGCTTGCCCTACGAGCAGTACTTC.

The rearrangement uses TRBV6-6 and TRBJ2-1, with 7 bases fitting TRBD1. The CDR3 totals 13 residues. Germline CDR1 is MNHNY and CDR2 is SVGAGI (reference sequence). V was clipped by 8 bases and J by 6 bases; unmatched bases: 7. CDR3 sequence: CASARGGPNEQFF. In DNA form, the CDR3 reads TGTGCCAGCGCCCGAGGGGGCCCCAATGAGCAGTTCTTC.

The V gene is TRBV4-1, the J gene TRBJ1-4; D is possibly TRBD1 (6 bases). Between the trimmed V and J ends, which lost 2 bases and 5 bases, there was a span of 6 bases. This CDR3 has 13 residues. The germline V gene encodes CDR1 MGHRA and CDR2 YSYEKL. CDR3: CASSQTGNEKLFF. The CDR3 DNA is TGCGCCAGCAGCCAAACAGGGAATGAAAAACTGTTTTTT.

The J gene is TRBJ2-1, the V gene TRBV10-1; D is unresolved. V gave up 3 bases and J gave up 0 bases, with 12 bases separating them. Germline CDR1 WNHNN, CDR2 SYGVQD (reference sequence). This CDR3 has 16 amino acids. CDR3 protein: CASSEWSRSSYNEQFF. The CDR3 nucleotides are TGCGCCAGCAGTGAATGGTCCAGAAGCTCCTACAATGAGCAGTTCTTC.

The CDR3 reads CASSYGTGENQPQHF. DNA for the CDR3: TGTGCCAGCAGTTACGGGACAGGGGAGAATCAGCCCCAGCATTTT. The chain employs TRBV6-5 and TRBJ1-5; 10 bases agree with TRBD1. J gave up 4 bases and V 2 bases, and 2 bases lay outside the gene matches. The CDR3 runs to 15 residues. Per germline, CDR1 MNHEY and CDR2 SVGAGI.

V gene TRBV14 combines with J gene TRBJ2-3, with TRBD1 identical over 7 bases. The CDR3 loop spans 15 amino acids. Germline V CDR1 and CDR2: SGHDN, FVKESK. Trimming removed 2 bases from V and 2 bases from J; junction bases left unmatched: 4. The DNA of the CDR3 is TGTGCCAGCAGCCAACCGGGACAGATCACAGATACGCAGTATTTT. It encodes CASSQPGQITDTQYF.

CDR3 nucleotides: TGTGCCATCAGTGAGTCAGGGGACAGGGGAACTGAAGCTTTCTTT. Protein product: CAISESGDRGTEAFF. The rearrangement joins TRBV10-3 to TRBJ1-1; 10 bases fit TRBD1. Germline assignment: CDR1 ENHRY and CDR2 SYGVKD. The CDR3 runs 15 residues. With V trimmed by 0 bases and J by 5 bases, 3 bases remained unmatched.

V and J are TRBV28 and TRBJ2-6; TRBD2 is a possible D gene (5 bases). The CDR3 totals 16 residues. Germline CDR1 is MDHEN and CDR2 is SYDVKM. Trimming left V 4 bases short and J 0 bases short, with 10 bases between. CDR3 sequence reads: CASSWERGSGANVLTF. CDR3 DNA sequence: TGTGCCAGCAGTTGGGAACGGGGCTCTGGGGCCAACGTCCTGACTTTC. Filled out from reference TRBV28 and TRBJ2-6, the complete variable domain reads DVKVTQSSRYLVKRTGEKVFLECVQDMDHENMFWYRQDPGLGLRLIYFSYDVKMKEKGDIPEGYSVSREKKERFSLILESASTNQTSMYLCASSWERGSGANVLTFGAGSRLTVL.

This clone was observed a handful of times. The chain carries TRBV19 and TRBJ1-5, with D possibly TRBD1 on 5 matching bases. The CDR3 is made up of 16 amino acids. Trimming removed 9 bases at V and 0 bases at J, with 18 bases between. Germline V gene data show CDR1 as LNHDA and CDR2 as SQIVND (reference sequence). The CDR3 spells CASQLAGPNSNQPQHF. The CDR3 DNA follows: TGTGCCAGCCAGTTGGCGGGACCTAATAGCAATCAGCCCCAGCATTTT.

V gene TRBV5-6 combines with J gene TRBJ2-5; 8 nucleotides agree with TRBD1. Germline V lookup: CDR1 SGHDT, CDR2 YYEEEE. V shed 3 bases and J 5 bases; nucleotides not matched to a gene: 12. The CDR3 totals 16 residues. CDR3 region: CASSSTGVPGGETQYF. The CDR3 nucleotides read TGTGCCAGCAGCTCGACAGGGGTCCCTGGGGGGGAGACCCAGTACTTC.

The rearrangement uses TRBV2 and TRBJ2-7, with D perhaps TRBD1 (5 bases). V was shortened by 4 bases and J by 4 bases, with 14 bases between the two germline ends. The CDR3 covers 14 residues. The germline gives CDR1 SNHLY, CDR2 FYNNEI. Here the CDR3 reads CASSVEKGRYEQYF. CDR3 bases: TGTGCCAGCAGTGTGGAAAAGGGGCGATACGAGCAGTACTTC.

This clone was seen more than once but under ten times. This rearrangement joins TRBV6-5 to TRBJ1-5; 7 bases align to TRBD1. J lost 7 bases, V lost 6 bases, and 12 bases had no gene match. The length of the CDR3 is 15 residues. CDR1 and CDR2 (germline): MNHEY, SVGAGI. Here the CDR3 reads CASSLSGTVRQPQHF. DNA for the CDR3: TGTGCCAGCAGCTTGTCCGGGACAGTAAGGCAGCCCCAGCATTTT.

The chain employs TRBV15 and TRBJ1-2, with 8 nucleotides matching TRBD1. CDR1 and CDR2 (germline): LNHNV, YYDKDF (reference sequence). The CDR3 covers 14 residues. With V trimmed by 0 bases and J by 10 bases, 7 bases remained unmatched. CDR3: CATSRDRDRTDYTF. CDR3 nucleotides: TGTGCCACCAGCAGAGATAGGGACAGGACGGACTACACCTTC.

The V and J genes are TRBV7-8 and TRBJ1-4; maybe TRBD1 (6 bases). Germline V gives CDR1 SGHVS, CDR2 FQNEAQ. The germline V and J ends were trimmed by 2 bases and 6 bases, with 13 bases remaining between them. This CDR3 has 15 amino acids. The CDR3 DNA reads as TGTGCCAGCAGCTTATACAGGGCACTCGATGAAAAACTGTTTTTT. It yields the protein CASSLYRALDEKLFF.